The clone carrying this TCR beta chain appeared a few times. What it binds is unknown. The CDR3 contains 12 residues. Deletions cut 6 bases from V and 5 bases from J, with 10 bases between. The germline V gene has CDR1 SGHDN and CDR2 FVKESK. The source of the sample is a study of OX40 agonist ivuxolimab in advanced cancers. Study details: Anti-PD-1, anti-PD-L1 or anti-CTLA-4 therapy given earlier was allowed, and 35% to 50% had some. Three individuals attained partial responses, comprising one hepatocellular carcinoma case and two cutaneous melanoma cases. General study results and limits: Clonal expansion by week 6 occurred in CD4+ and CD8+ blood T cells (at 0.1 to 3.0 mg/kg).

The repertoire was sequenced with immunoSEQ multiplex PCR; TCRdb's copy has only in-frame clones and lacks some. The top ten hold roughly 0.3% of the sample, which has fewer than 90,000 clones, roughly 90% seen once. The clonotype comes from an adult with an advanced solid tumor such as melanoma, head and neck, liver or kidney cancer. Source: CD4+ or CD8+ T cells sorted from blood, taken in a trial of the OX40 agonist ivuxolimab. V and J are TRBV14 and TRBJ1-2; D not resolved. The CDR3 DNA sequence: TGTGCCAGCAGTCCGGGGAGGTATGGCTACACCTTC. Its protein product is CASSPGRYGYTF.